This T cell receptor beta chain is drawn from a study of identical twins. The CDR3 consists of 17 residues. V was clipped by 5 bases and J by 4 bases; unmatched bases: 13. TCRdb ran MiXCR on the 5' RACE reads and lists one entry per CDR3 protein. The sample lists approximately 500,000 distinct CDR3 sequences, around 15% occurring once. This clonotype has more than one count but fewer than ten. This sample was shared with a second study, whose subject was yellow fever vaccine responses in identical twins.

The receptor was derived from a woman aged 18-29 years in good health. This chain joins TRBV12-3 or TRBV12-4 and TRBJ2-5, with 10 bases matching TRBD2. Sequencing used CD4+ T cells sorted from blood. The CDR3 here is CASSPPRKRGGTETQYF. The CDR3 coding sequence is TGTGCCAGCAGTCCCCCGAGGAAGCGGGGGGGCACAGAGACCCAGTACTTC.